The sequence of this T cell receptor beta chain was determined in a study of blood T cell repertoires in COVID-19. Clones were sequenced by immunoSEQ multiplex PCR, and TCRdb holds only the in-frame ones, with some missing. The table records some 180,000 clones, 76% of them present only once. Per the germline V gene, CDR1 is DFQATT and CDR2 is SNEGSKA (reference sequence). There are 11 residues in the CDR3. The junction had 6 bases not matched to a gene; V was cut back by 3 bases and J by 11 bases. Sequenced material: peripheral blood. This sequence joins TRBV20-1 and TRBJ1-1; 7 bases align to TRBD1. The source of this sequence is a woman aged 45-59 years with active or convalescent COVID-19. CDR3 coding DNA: TGCAGTGCTAGTCGGGACAGAGGGGCTTTCTTT. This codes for CSASRDRGAFF.